This T cell receptor beta chain was obtained from a study of blood T cell repertoires in COVID-19. The overall study: COVID-19 samples from acute and convalescent phases originated in the United States, Italy and Spain. PBMCs, B-cell-depleted T cells, or T cells were the source of the cDNA or gDNA that made up the material.

Seattle researchers signed up patients amid active infection and tracked them longitudinally. Original processing notes: The assay estimated nucleated cells by amplifying reference gene primers. Measured with immunoSEQ multiplex PCR; TCRdb has only the in-frame clones, and not every one. The V and J calls and clone size are taken from that table; D and trimming were inferred from the DNA. The sample records roughly 75,000 clones, roughly 85% being singletons. Between the trimmed V and J ends, which lost 2 bases and 3 bases, there was a span of 5 bases. This CDR3 contains 13 residues. CDR1 SGHNT and CDR2 YENEEA come from the germline V gene.

What was sequenced was peripheral blood. The J gene is TRBJ2-1, the V gene TRBV11-3; D uncertain. The clonotype comes from a man aged 50-59 years with COVID-19, enrolled during active disease. For the CDR3, the DNA is TGTGCCAGCAGCTTAACTTTCTACAATGAGCAGTTCTTC. Protein product: CASSLTFYNEQFF. Complete variable domain (other parts from reference TRBV11-3 and TRBJ2-1): EAGVVQSPRYKIIEKKQPVAFWCNPISGHNTLYWYLQNLGQGPELLIRYENEEAVDDSQLPKDRFSAERLKGVDSTLKIQPAELGDSAVYLCASSLTFYNEQFFGPGTRLTVL.